This TCR beta chain originates from a study of cytomegalovirus exposure and HLA in healthy donors. Background on the study: Per a later analysis, the 550 to 850 first-cohort and 120 validation repertoires shared one platform.

TCRdb keeps only in-frame clones here, not all; method: immunoSEQ multiplex PCR. The sample carries approximately 54,000 clones, approximately 90% recorded once. A note on this clone: Its antigen remains unidentified.

Study observations and caveats: In vitro data verified a few CMV-associated chains as specific for CMV antigens. Most TCR sequences were rare, but some public TCRs occurred in many donors.

This CDR3 comprises 17 residues. The V and J ends lost 2 bases and 7 bases, in that order; junction bases with no gene match: 10. Germline-derived CDR1 and CDR2 are MGHRA and YSYEKL. The chain recombines TRBV4-1 with TRBJ2-1; 11 nucleotides agree with TRBD2. The sequence came from a woman under 30 in good health and CMV-seropositive. Source material: PBMCs. The CDR3 loop is CASSQSSSGGFWNEQFF. The CDR3 DNA sequence: TGCGCCAGCAGCCAATCCTCTAGCGGGGGGTTTTGGAATGAGCAGTTCTTC.